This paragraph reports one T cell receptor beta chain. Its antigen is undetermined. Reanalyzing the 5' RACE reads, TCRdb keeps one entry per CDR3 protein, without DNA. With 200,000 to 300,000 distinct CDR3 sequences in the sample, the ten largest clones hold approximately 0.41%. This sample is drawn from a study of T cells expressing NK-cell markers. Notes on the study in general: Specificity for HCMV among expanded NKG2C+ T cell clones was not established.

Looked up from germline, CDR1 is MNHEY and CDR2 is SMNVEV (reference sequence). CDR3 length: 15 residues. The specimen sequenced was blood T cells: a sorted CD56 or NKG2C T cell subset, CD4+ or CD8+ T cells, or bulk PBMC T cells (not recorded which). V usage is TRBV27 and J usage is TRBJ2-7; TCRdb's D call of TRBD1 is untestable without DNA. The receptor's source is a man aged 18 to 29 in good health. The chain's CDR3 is CASTVDRRGAYEQYF.